This T cell receptor beta chain was recovered during a study of neoadjuvant anti-PD-1 for oral cavity cancer (dated by TCRdb to the early 2020s). With respect to the entire study: Patients mostly received three to four biweekly doses of nivolumab at 3 mg/kg before curative-intent surgical resection. Under RECIST 1.1, a patient counted as a responder if showing complete response, partial response or stable disease, and as a non-responder if showing progression. A fourth nivolumab dose was given around day 43 to patients without progression, and definitive surgical resection was performed in those patients on days 50-56. The parent correlative cohort included 11 to 13 patients, with an approximately 30% response rate. Results the study describes overall, beyond this receptor: Higher pretreatment blood Treg/Th17 ratios correlated with higher pretreatment blood TCRbeta clonality and lower post-treatment tumor TCRbeta clonality. After neoadjuvant nivolumab, T cell clonality (Gini index) in PBMCs was significantly higher in non-responders than in responders. Only three patients per response group were included in the TCR analyses, and the authors called for validation in larger cohorts.

The time point tag for this specimen amounts to: before neoadjuvant nivolumab. Patients were newly diagnosed with stage II-IVA oral cavity squamous cell carcinoma and had received no prior systemic or radiation treatment. The cohort was made up of patients with locally advanced, HPV-negative oral cavity squamous cell carcinoma. Peripheral blood mononuclear cells were analyzed directly and were not maintained or expanded in culture. The samples were obtained from a longitudinal correlative study of a single-arm phase II trial testing neoadjuvant nivolumab in oral cavity squamous cell carcinoma. Subject-matched pre- and post-treatment PBMCs and tumors from three responders and three non-responders underwent genomic DNA-based TCRbeta sequencing. Peripheral blood mononuclear cells were collected before nivolumab treatment and again after treatment, at the time of surgery. The Maxwell RSC DNA from Cells kit was used to extract genomic DNA from PBMCs.

Turning to this clone: This receptor's antigen is unknown. It has no much larger one-base neighbor in the sample; base qualities were not kept.

The germline V gene encodes CDR1 SGHRS and CDR2 YFSETQ. V and J are truncated by 2 bases and 7 bases respectively, leaving an intervening sequence of 10 bases. Including the terminal cysteine and phenylalanine, the CDR3 comprises 13 residues. Only the CDR3 region is kept as DNA, spanning 39 bases read in frame from base 1. For deep sequencing, each PBMC sample was run in six replicates, with libraries mostly built from 400 to 550 ng of input genomic DNA. The immunoSEQ hsTCRbeta kit was used to prepare TCRbeta libraries according to the manufacturer's instructions. Sequencing of the completed libraries took place using an Illumina NovaSeq 6000 S4 flow cell after they had been pooled to about 3 nM. The study's own analysis went as follows. The immunoSEQ Analyzer handled quality control and preprocessing of the raw data. The analysis was restricted to productive rearrangements, with each unique CDR3 amino acid sequence defining a clonotype. Using the R package tcR, the researchers computed the Gini-Simpson index as their estimate of repertoire clonality. Student's t test was used to compare Gini indices, while Pearson correlation assessed associations with tumor size change. TCRdb obtained this table from immuneACCESS and retained in-frame rearrangements with V and J assigned. These tables miss some clones; where compared with another copy, unresolved V genes account for less than half of the shortfall, and the remainder is unexplained. V and J calls and clone size are as listed in that table; D and trimming were resolved from the DNA. For this sample the table gives 17,000 or so clones, of which around 72% were detected only once. In total, the top ten clones hold approximately 2.7% of the sample.

The clonotype comes from a person aged 35-79 years with oral cavity squamous cell carcinoma. The V gene is TRBV5-1 and the J gene is TRBJ2-1; a weak D assignment points to TRBD1 (6 bases agree). The sequences come from PBMCs, collected before nivolumab (anti-PD-1) treatment. The nucleotide sequence reads TGCGCCAGCAGCTTTGCCCAGGGGAATGAGCAGTTCTTC. It encodes CASSFAQGNEQFF. This CDR3, with the reference TRBV5-1 and TRBJ2-1 proteins standing in past its ends, gives the full variable domain KAGVTQTPRYLIKTRGQQVTLSCSPISGHRSVSWYQQTPGQGLQFLFEYFSETQRNKGNFPGRFSGRQFSNSRSEMNVSTLELGDSALYLCASSFAQGNEQFFGPGTRLTVL.